The next 22 T cell receptor beta chains were all read from a single sample in a study of blood T cell repertoires in COVID-19. Assay: immunoSEQ multiplex PCR; the TCRdb copy retains only in-frame clones and omits some. Of roughly 100,000 clones in the sample, over 80% were seen once. The sequenced material came from peripheral blood. These receptors were taken from a man aged 45-65 years with active COVID-19.

The table lists this clone with a few counts. For the CDR3, the DNA is TGTGCCAGCAGTTACTTCCGACCCGGGAGTAATTCACCCCTCCACTTT. Residues: CASSYFRPGSNSPLHF. The rearrangement joins TRBV6-5 to TRBJ1-6; no clear D. V was trimmed by 1 base and J by 6 bases, leaving 13 bases between them. Germline lookup yields CDR1 MNHEY and CDR2 SVGAGI. The CDR3 covers 16 residues.

This clone was seen just once. This chain joins TRBV10-2 and TRBJ2-1, with 16 bases that match TRBD2. The germline V gene encodes CDR1 WSHSY and CDR2 SAAADI. V was clipped by 5 bases and J by 6 bases; unmatched bases: 16. CDR3 length: 20 amino acids. CDR3 residues: CASSQMGTSGRAYLCNEQFF. The CDR3 nucleotides are TGCGCCAGCAGTCAGATGGGGACTAGCGGGAGGGCTTACCTTTGCAATGAGCAGTTCTTC.

This chain links TRBV24-1 with TRBJ2-2, with a tentative D call TRBD1 (6 bases). This CDR3 comprises 14 residues. Trimming left V 9 bases short and J 5 bases short, with 15 bases between. The germline V gene has CDR1 KGHDR and CDR2 SFDVKD. The CDR3 sequence: CATRGAGETGELFF. CDR3 bases: TGTGCCACCCGGGGAGCAGGGGAAACCGGGGAGCTGTTTTTT.

This clone was found a few times. The chain joins TRBV11-2 to TRBJ2-3; D is possibly TRBD2 (5 bases). Germline V gene data show CDR1 as SGHAT and CDR2 as FQNNGV. Trimming cost V 5 bases and J 1 base, with 7 bases left between them. This CDR3 region has 13 residues. The CDR3 loop is CASSGSGTDTQYF. CDR3 nucleotide sequence: TGTGCCAGCAGCGGGAGTGGCACAGATACGCAGTATTTT.

This clone was recorded once. This chain connects TRBV6-6 to TRBJ1-1; a possible D gene is TRBD1 (6 bases). The CDR3 is 13 amino acids. In germline, CDR1 is MNHNY, CDR2 SVGAGI (reference sequence). Trimming left V 5 bases short and J 5 bases short, with 12 bases between. The CDR3 coding sequence is TGTGCCAGCAGTCGAGAAGGGGGAACTGAAGCTTTCTTT. Its protein is CASSREGGTEAFF.

The chain combines TRBV6-5 with TRBJ2-2; D is unclear. CDR3 length: 14 amino acids. The V and J ends lost 1 base and 0 bases respectively, with 3 bases between them. The germline CDR1 and CDR2 sequences are MNHEY and SVGAGI. DNA for the CDR3: TGTGCCAGCAGTTACTACTCGAACACCGGGGAGCTGTTTTTT. Its protein product is CASSYYSNTGELFF.

This chain connects TRBV4-1 to TRBJ2-3; 8 bases are a match to TRBD2. The CDR3 loop spans 14 amino acids. With 1 base clipped from V and 3 bases from J, the junction kept 0 bases outside the gene matches. The germline CDR1 and CDR2 sequences are MGHRA and YSYEKL. The CDR3 is CASSQAGGTDTQYF. The CDR3 region has the DNA TGCGCCAGCAGCCAAGCGGGAGGGACAGATACGCAGTATTTT.

The V gene is TRBV10-3, the J gene TRBJ2-1; 9 bases align to TRBD2. The CDR3 totals 15 residues. CDR1 and CDR2 from the germline V gene are ENHRY and SYGVKD. The V gene end was trimmed by 4 bases and the J gene end by 9 bases; junction bases not matched to a gene: 10. The CDR3: CAISGKAGGGREQFF. Written as DNA, the CDR3 is TGTGCCATCAGTGGAAAGGCGGGAGGGGGTCGTGAGCAGTTCTTC.

This rearrangement joins TRBV3-1 (or the pseudogene TRBV3-2) to TRBJ1-5; 9 positions match TRBD1. Losses at the gene ends were 1 base for V and 3 bases for J; bases not matched to a gene: 4. The CDR3 has 16 residues. Germline CDR1 and CDR2: LGHDT and YNNKEL (reference sequence). CDR3 sequence reads: CASSQGGDRDNQPQHF. For the CDR3, the DNA is TGTGCCAGCAGCCAAGGTGGGGACAGGGACAATCAGCCCCAGCATTTT.

The J gene is TRBJ2-5, the V gene TRBV5-1, with TRBD1 identical over 7 bases. The CDR3 length is 14 residues. The germline gives CDR1 SGHRS, CDR2 YFSETQ. J was trimmed by 1 base and V by 4 bases; bases with no gene match: 4. The CDR3 DNA reads as TGCGCCAGCAGCCCAGGGGACAGCCAAGAGACCCAGTACTTC. Translated, it gives CASSPGDSQETQYF. Looking up the rest from reference TRBV5-1 and TRBJ2-5 gives the full variable domain: KAGVTQTPRYLIKTRGQQVTLSCSPISGHRSVSWYQQTPGQGLQFLFEYFSETQRNKGNFPGRFSGRQFSNSRSEMNVSTLELGDSALYLCASSPGDSQETQYFGPGTRLLVL.

This chain connects TRBV6-1 to TRBJ1-6; D might be TRBD1 (5 bases). The V end was cut by 3 bases, the J end by 7 bases, with 16 bases between. The CDR3 runs to 16 residues. Germline V CDR1 and CDR2: MNHNS, SASEGT. The CDR3 loop reads CASSDGRWAGNSPLHF. As DNA, the CDR3 is TGTGCCAGCAGTGACGGACGGTGGGCAGGGAATTCACCCCTCCACTTT.

The chain employs TRBV6-5 and TRBJ1-5, with 9 bases that match TRBD1. Germline CDR1 and CDR2: MNHEY and SVGAGI. J was trimmed by 3 bases and V by 6 bases; bases with no gene match: 6. This CDR3 has 15 residues. CDR3 bases: TGTGCCAGCAGCCGGACAGGGGCGGACAATCAGCCCCAGCATTTT. It yields the protein CASSRTGADNQPQHF.

The chain combines TRBV5-1 with TRBJ1-1; unclear D gene. The CDR3 spans 12 residues. From germline, CDR1 is SGHRS and CDR2 YFSETQ. V dropped 2 bases and J dropped 7 bases, with 9 bases sitting between them. The CDR3 here is CASSLEGGEAFF. In DNA, the CDR3 is TGCGCCAGCAGCTTAGAAGGAGGTGAAGCTTTCTTT.

V and J are TRBV19 and TRBJ2-2; 7 bases map to TRBD1. Germline loops: CDR1 LNHDA, CDR2 SQIVND (reference sequence). The V and J ends lost 5 bases and 7 bases, in that order; junction bases with no gene match: 7. CDR3 length: 14 amino acids. This CDR3 reads CASSVTGIGGELFF. CDR3 DNA: TGTGCCAGTAGTGTGACAGGGATTGGCGGGGAGCTGTTTTTT.

The chain is built from TRBV19 and TRBJ2-1; 9 bases align to TRBD1. Germline lookup yields CDR1 LNHDA and CDR2 SQIVND (reference sequence). Trimming at V came to 5 bases and at J to 8 bases, leaving 4 bases not matched to a gene. The CDR3 consists of 13 residues. CDR3 DNA sequence: TGTGCCAGTAGTGGGACAGGGAAGGATGAGCAGTTCTTC. This codes for CASSGTGKDEQFF.

The chain uses TRBV11-2 and TRBJ2-7, with D hard to call. V lost 2 bases and J lost 3, with 2 bases in between. The CDR3 has 11 residues. The germline CDR1 and CDR2 sequences are SGHAT and FQNNGV. The CDR3 loop reads CASSLHYEQYF. In DNA, the CDR3 is TGTGCCAGCAGCTTACACTACGAGCAGTACTTC.

The DNA for the CDR3 is TGTGCCAGCAGTTTAGGGGGGGGGACTAATGAAAAACTGTTTTTT. Protein product: CASSLGGGTNEKLFF. The J gene is TRBJ1-4, the V gene TRBV28, with D perhaps matching TRBD1 (5 bases). CDR1 and CDR2 (germline): MDHEN, SYDVKM. Trimming removed 2 bases at V and 2 bases at J, with 9 bases between. The CDR3 contains 15 residues.

The genes are TRBV7-3 and TRBJ1-1; no reliable D call. The CDR3 is 15 amino acids. Germline V gene sequence: CDR1 SGHTA, CDR2 FQGTGA. Trimming removed 1 base from V and 4 bases from J, with 13 bases in between. In DNA, the CDR3 is TGTGCCAGCAGCTTAAATGGGGTGGAGGGCACTGAAGCTTTCTTT. Protein: CASSLNGVEGTEAFF.

The table lists this clone with a count of one. The chain is built from TRBV5-1 and TRBJ2-1; 9 bases match TRBD1. V gave up 4 bases and J gave up 1 base; unmatched junction bases: 3. The CDR3 contains 15 residues. Germline V CDR1 and CDR2: SGHRS, YFSETQ. In DNA form, the CDR3 reads TGCGCCAGCAGCCAGGGACAGGGTTCCTACAATGAGCAGTTCTTC. Its translation is CASSQGQGSYNEQFF. The variable domain in full, with the rest retrieved from reference TRBV5-1 and TRBJ2-1, is KAGVTQTPRYLIKTRGQQVTLSCSPISGHRSVSWYQQTPGQGLQFLFEYFSETQRNKGNFPGRFSGRQFSNSRSEMNVSTLELGDSALYLCASSQGQGSYNEQFFGPGTRLTVL.

This chain links TRBV21-1 with TRBJ2-1; the DNA was not used to check the table's D call, TRBD2. TRBV21-1 is listed as a pseudogene. This CDR3 contains 18 residues. CDR3 sequence (DNA): TGTGCCAGCAGCAAAGGAGGGTGGCGGGAGTTAATTTACAATGAGCAGTTCTTC. Protein product: CASSKGGWRELIYNEQFF.

The chain links TRBV7-2 to TRBJ2-1, with TRBD2 matching 9 bases. The J segment lost 6 bases and the V segment lost 4 bases, leaving 7 bases of the junction unmatched. Germline loops: CDR1 SGHTA, CDR2 FQGNSA. The CDR3 length is 15 residues. CDR3 nucleotide sequence: TGTGCCAGCAGCTATGTAGCGGGAGCTGGCAATGAGCAGTTCTTC. Its translation: CASSYVAGAGNEQFF.

V gene TRBV28 combines with J gene TRBJ1-5; D ambiguous. The ends were cut back, 3 bases at V and 0 bases at J, with 12 bases in the middle. Germline V gene data show CDR1 as MDHEN and CDR2 as SYDVKM. This CDR3 is built from 16 residues. This CDR3 reads CASSFGSDYSNQPQHF. CDR3 sequence (DNA): TGTGCCAGCAGTTTCGGGAGCGATTATAGCAATCAGCCCCAGCATTTT.